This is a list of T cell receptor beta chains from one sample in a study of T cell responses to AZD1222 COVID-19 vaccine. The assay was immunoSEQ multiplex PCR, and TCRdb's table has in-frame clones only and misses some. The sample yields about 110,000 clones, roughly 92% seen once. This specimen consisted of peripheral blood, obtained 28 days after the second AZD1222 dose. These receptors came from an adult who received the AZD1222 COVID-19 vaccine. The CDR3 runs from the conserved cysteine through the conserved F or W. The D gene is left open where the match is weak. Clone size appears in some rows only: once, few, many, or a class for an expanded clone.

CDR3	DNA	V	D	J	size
CASRKQGTRNEQFF	TGTGCCAGCAGAAAACAGGGGACAAGGAATGAGCAGTTCTTC	TRBV21-1	-	TRBJ2-1	-
CASTGSTYEQYF	TGTGCCAGTACAGGTTCGACCTACGAGCAATACTTC	TRBV19	-	TRBJ2-7	-
CSVTRSRTGNQPQHF	TGCAGCGTTACACGGAGTCGGACAGGGAATCAGCCCCAGCATTTT	TRBV29-1	TRBD1	TRBJ1-5	-
CASSLQGVSGYTF	TGTGCCAGCAGCTTACAGGGGGTGTCGGGCTACACCTTC	TRBV11-2	TRBD1	TRBJ1-2	-
CASSSTSGGSDTQYF	TGTGCCAGCAGCTCGACTAGCGGGGGGTCAGATACGCAGTATTTT	TRBV7-9	TRBD2	TRBJ2-3	-
CASSKAVVDRGGGVTEAFF	TGTGCCAGCAGCAAAGCCGTTGTGGACAGGGGCGGAGGGGTCACTGAAGCTTTCTTT	TRBV21-1	-	TRBJ1-1	-
CASHTPFTGRANYGYTF	TGTGCCAGCCATACGCCGTTCACAGGTCGGGCTAACTATGGCTACACCTTC	TRBV28	-	TRBJ1-2	-
CATSDAPGLGKPQHF	TGTGCCACCAGTGATGCCCCAGGGCTTGGGAAGCCCCAGCATTTT	TRBV24-1	-	TRBJ1-5	-
CASSLANRDYGYTF	TGTGCCAGCAGCTTGGCCAACAGGGACTATGGCTACACCTTC	TRBV5-6	-	TRBJ1-2	-
CASSQTAGLANYGYTF	TGCGCCAGCAGCCAGACGGCTGGGTTAGCTAACTATGGCTACACCTTC	TRBV4-1	-	TRBJ1-2	-
CASSYRGEGEQFF	TGTGCCAGCAGTTACCGGGGTGAGGGTGAGCAGTTCTTC	TRBV6-2/TRBV6-3	-	TRBJ2-1	once
CASSLMAKNQPQHF	TGCGCCAGCAGCCTTATGGCCAAGAATCAGCCCCAGCATTTT	TRBV4-3	-	TRBJ1-5	-
CASSTPTIRDTQYF	TGTGCCAGCAGTACTCCGACAATCCGAGATACGCAGTATTTT	TRBV6-2/TRBV6-3	-	TRBJ2-3	few
CASSQDPLGRSQETQYF	TGCGCCAGCAGCCAAGATCCGCTGGGGCGGTCGCAAGAGACCCAGTACTTC	TRBV4-1	-	TRBJ2-5	-
CASSDSGEGNGQPQHF	TGTGCCAGCAGTGACTCAGGCGAGGGCAATGGTCAGCCCCAGCATTTT	TRBV6-4	-	TRBJ1-5	-
CASNYGNNSPLHF	TGTGCCAGTAACTATGGAAATAATTCACCCCTCCACTTT	TRBV19	-	TRBJ1-6	-
CASSPRSPYGQSLPNEQFF	TGTGCCAGCAGCCCTAGATCACCTTATGGACAGAGTTTGCCCAATGAGCAGTTCTTC	TRBV3-1/TRBV3-2	-	TRBJ2-1	once